A selection of T cell receptor beta chains follows, all from one sample in a study of blood T cell repertoires in COVID-19. The repertoire was sequenced with immunoSEQ multiplex PCR; TCRdb's copy has only in-frame clones and lacks some. The top ten clones hold 12% of a sample with about 120,000 clones, roughly 80% of them seen once. The sample taken for sequencing was peripheral blood. The receptors were sampled from a human donor in a cohort sampled during active COVID-19. CDR3s include the opening cysteine and the closing phenylalanine or tryptophan. A D gene is named only where the DNA matches it firmly. Clone size is given for some rows only: seen once, a few or many times, or a class if the clone is expanded.

D gene	J gene	clone size	V gene	CDR3 DNA	CDR3 protein
NA	TRBJ2-7	NA	TRBV27	TGTGCCAGCAGTTTATCTCCAGGGTGGGCGTTGGGTGAGCAGTACTTC	CASSLSPGWALGEQYF
NA	TRBJ1-6	few	TRBV19	TGTGCCAGCCGCGATCAGGGTGGAAATTCACCCCTCCACTTT	CASRDQGGNSPLHF
TRBD2	TRBJ2-3	few	TRBV7-9	TGTGCCAGCAGCTATATAGCGGGGACAGATACGCAGTATTTT	CASSYIAGTDTQYF
NA	TRBJ1-4	NA	TRBV19	TGTGCCAGTAGGAGCGGACAGAGTGAAAAACTGTTTTTT	CASRSGQSEKLFF
TRBD2	TRBJ2-5	NA	TRBV4-2	TGTGCCAGCAGCCAAGATCTGCGGGGGGGCGAGGAGACCCAGTACTTC	CASSQDLRGGEETQYF
NA	TRBJ2-7	NA	TRBV11-2	TGTGCCAGCAGCTTAGCCGGGACTCGCGGGACTTACGAGCAGTACTTC	CASSLAGTRGTYEQYF
NA	TRBJ2-5	NA	TRBV5-5	TGTGCCAGCAGCCCGCGAGGTTCTCTCCAAGAGACCCAGTACTTC	CASSPRGSLQETQYF
NA	TRBJ2-7	NA	TRBV3-1/TRBV3-2	TGTGCCAGCAGCCAAGCTGGGTGGCGGGAGCAGTACTTC	CASSQAGWREQYF
NA	TRBJ2-1	NA	TRBV28	TGTGCCAGCAGTCCTCAGGGAGGAGTAAATGAGCAGTTCTTC	CASSPQGGVNEQFF
TRBD1	TRBJ2-2	NA	TRBV6-1	TGTGCCAGCAGTGATTACGACAGGGCCGGGGAGCTGTTTTTT	CASSDYDRAGELFF
TRBD2	TRBJ2-7	few	TRBV29-1	TGCAGCGCACGGGGACTAGCGGGGGGTGAGCAGTACTTC	CSARGLAGGEQYF
TRBD1	TRBJ2-2	NA	TRBV24-1	TGTGCCACCAGTGACCCCGTTGAGGGGGCACTACTGGGGACCGGGGAGCTGTTTTTT	CATSDPVEGALLGTGELFF
TRBD2	TRBJ2-7	once	TRBV4-2	TGTGCCAGCAGCCAAGATGAGCGGGGGGACTACTCCTACGAGCAGTACTTC	CASSQDERGDYSYEQYF
TRBD2	TRBJ2-5	NA	TRBV6-2/TRBV6-3	TGTGCCAGCAGCTCCGGGACTAGTCGGTTACGAGGAGAGACCCAGTACTTC	CASSSGTSRLRGETQYF
TRBD2	TRBJ2-7	NA	TRBV7-9	TGTGCCAGCAGCAGCCCTAGCGGGGGCAATCCCTACGAGCAGTACTTC	CASSSPSGGNPYEQYF
TRBD2	TRBJ2-5	NA	TRBV7-9	TGTGCCAGCAGACCTAGGGGAGGGAGGCAAGAGACCCAGTACTTC	CASRPRGGRQETQYF
TRBD2	TRBJ2-3	NA	TRBV24-1	TGTGCCACCAGTGACCGCAGCGGGGTCAGCACAGATACGCAGTATTTT	CATSDRSGVSTDTQYF
TRBD2	TRBJ2-1	few	TRBV19	TGTGCCAGTAGTTCCTCCGGGGGGGGCCCGTTCTTC	CASSSSGGGPFF
NA	TRBJ2-1	few	TRBV5-4	TGTGCCAGCAGCGCCGGACAGTCCCTTGCACCGTACGAGCAGTTCTTC	CASSAGQSLAPYEQFF
TRBD1	TRBJ1-1	NA	TRBV3-1/TRBV3-2	TGTGCCAGCAGCCAAGTCCGGACAGGGGGCGCAAATGGAGCTTTCTTT	CASSQVRTGGANGAFF
TRBD2	TRBJ2-3	NA	TRBV3-1/TRBV3-2	TGTGCCAGCAGCCTGGCGGGACTAGCGGCAGATACGCAGTATTTT	CASSLAGLAADTQYF
NA	TRBJ2-1	NA	TRBV2	TGTGCCAGCAGCTCCGCTAGGGGCAATGAGCAGTTCTTC	CASSSARGNEQFF
NA	TRBJ1-2	NA	TRBV6-5	TGTGCCAGCTGGTCCGGGGGGACGAACTATGGCTACACCTTC	CASWSGGTNYGYTF
NA	TRBJ2-7	NA	TRBV19	TGTGCCAGTAGTCCCGGCGGGACCATCACCACCTACGAGCAGTACTTC	CASSPGGTITTYEQYF
TRBD2	TRBJ2-7	NA	TRBV25-1	TGTGCCAGCAGTGTCAAACTAGCGGGGGCCCACGAGCAGTACTTC	CASSVKLAGAHEQYF
NA	TRBJ2-2	NA	TRBV10-1	TGCGCCAGCACCGGACAGATAAACACCGGGGAGCTGTTTTTT	CASTGQINTGELFF